This T cell receptor beta chain was identified in a study of vaccination and CD4 T cells after COVID-19. Sequencing of DNA taken from cultured CD4+ T cells relied on the Oncomine TCR Beta short-read assay. TCRdb fed the PCR reads into MiXCR, producing one record per CDR3 protein. Of roughly 11,000 distinct CDR3 sequences listed, 64% are singletons. In the case of this clonotype: Its antigen is unidentified.

Treatment meaning: approximately nine-day PBMC culture with coronavirus spike peptide pools or control peptides (ViraFEST assay). The receptor was isolated from a human donor who had recovered from COVID-19. Sequencing input: CD4+ T cells from blood, cultured in vitro.

Here the CDR3 DNA reads TGCAGCGTTCGAGTCCAGGGCGGGGAGCTGTTTTTT. Its protein is CSVRVQGGELFF. The genes are TRBV20-1 and TRBJ2-2, with D possibly being TRBD1 (5 bases). This CDR3 is 12 amino acids long. Germline V gives CDR1 DFQATT, CDR2 SNEGSKA (reference sequence).